The 5 T cell receptor beta chains listed next were all sequenced from one sample in a study of shared clonotypes between healthy human individuals. The method was immunoSEQ multiplex PCR; TCRdb's version includes in-frame clones alone and lacks a portion of them. The sample comprises about 1,500,000 clones, about 96% of which are singletons, and 0.95% to 1.5% rests with the top ten. The specimen sequenced was naive CD4+ T cells sorted from blood. Noted subset: CD45RA+ positively selected. These receptors were collected from a man aged 25 to 45 in good health.

The V call is TRBV10-3, the J call TRBJ2-7; 8 bases fit TRBD2. The CDR3 is 13 amino acids. Unmatched junction bases numbered 9, after V lost 7 bases and J lost 7 bases. Germline V gives CDR1 ENHRY, CDR2 SYGVKD. The CDR3 coding sequence is TGTGCCATCAACGGGAGGGCCGGGGGGGAGCAGTACTTC. It translates to CAINGRAGGEQYF.

CDR3 region: CASRDRGTGELFF. CDR3 sequence (DNA): TGTGCCAGCAGAGACAGGGGGACCGGGGAGCTGTTTTTT. The V gene is TRBV25-1, the J gene TRBJ2-2, with 9 bases lining up with TRBD1. Losses at the gene ends were 6 bases for V and 5 bases for J; bases not matched to a gene: 1. The germline V gene encodes CDR1 MGHDK and CDR2 SYGVNS. The CDR3 length is 13 residues.

As for this clone: A read error may produce the germline difference seen at one junction end. The chain joins TRBV15 to TRBJ2-5, with D tentatively TRBD2 (6 bases). The CDR3 spans 14 residues. Germline V gene data show CDR1 as LNHNV and CDR2 as YYDKDF (reference sequence). This CDR3 is CATSREGLVETQYF. In DNA form, the CDR3 reads TGTGCCACCAGCCGAGAGGGACTGGTGGAGACCCAGTACTTC.

This chain links TRBV6-6 with TRBJ1-5, with a possible D match to TRBD1 (6 bases). The germline V and J ends were trimmed by 0 bases and 2 bases, with 11 bases remaining between them. This CDR3 has 16 residues. Per the germline V gene, CDR1 is MNHNY and CDR2 is SVGAGI (reference sequence). CDR3 bases: TGTGCCAGCAGTTACTCAGGGACACGGGGCAATCAGCCCCAGCATTTT. As protein: CASSYSGTRGNQPQHF.

The chain recombines TRBV5-1 with TRBJ1-2, with 9 bases aligning to TRBD1. The CDR3 is 17 residues long. Germline values: CDR1 SGHRS, CDR2 YFSETQ. V trimming: 1 base; J trimming: 5 bases; junction bases outside the gene matches: 12. CDR3 sequence (DNA): TGCGCCAGCAGCTTGTTGACAGGGGGACCGGCCCAATATGGCTACACCTTC. It yields the protein CASSLLTGGPAQYGYTF.